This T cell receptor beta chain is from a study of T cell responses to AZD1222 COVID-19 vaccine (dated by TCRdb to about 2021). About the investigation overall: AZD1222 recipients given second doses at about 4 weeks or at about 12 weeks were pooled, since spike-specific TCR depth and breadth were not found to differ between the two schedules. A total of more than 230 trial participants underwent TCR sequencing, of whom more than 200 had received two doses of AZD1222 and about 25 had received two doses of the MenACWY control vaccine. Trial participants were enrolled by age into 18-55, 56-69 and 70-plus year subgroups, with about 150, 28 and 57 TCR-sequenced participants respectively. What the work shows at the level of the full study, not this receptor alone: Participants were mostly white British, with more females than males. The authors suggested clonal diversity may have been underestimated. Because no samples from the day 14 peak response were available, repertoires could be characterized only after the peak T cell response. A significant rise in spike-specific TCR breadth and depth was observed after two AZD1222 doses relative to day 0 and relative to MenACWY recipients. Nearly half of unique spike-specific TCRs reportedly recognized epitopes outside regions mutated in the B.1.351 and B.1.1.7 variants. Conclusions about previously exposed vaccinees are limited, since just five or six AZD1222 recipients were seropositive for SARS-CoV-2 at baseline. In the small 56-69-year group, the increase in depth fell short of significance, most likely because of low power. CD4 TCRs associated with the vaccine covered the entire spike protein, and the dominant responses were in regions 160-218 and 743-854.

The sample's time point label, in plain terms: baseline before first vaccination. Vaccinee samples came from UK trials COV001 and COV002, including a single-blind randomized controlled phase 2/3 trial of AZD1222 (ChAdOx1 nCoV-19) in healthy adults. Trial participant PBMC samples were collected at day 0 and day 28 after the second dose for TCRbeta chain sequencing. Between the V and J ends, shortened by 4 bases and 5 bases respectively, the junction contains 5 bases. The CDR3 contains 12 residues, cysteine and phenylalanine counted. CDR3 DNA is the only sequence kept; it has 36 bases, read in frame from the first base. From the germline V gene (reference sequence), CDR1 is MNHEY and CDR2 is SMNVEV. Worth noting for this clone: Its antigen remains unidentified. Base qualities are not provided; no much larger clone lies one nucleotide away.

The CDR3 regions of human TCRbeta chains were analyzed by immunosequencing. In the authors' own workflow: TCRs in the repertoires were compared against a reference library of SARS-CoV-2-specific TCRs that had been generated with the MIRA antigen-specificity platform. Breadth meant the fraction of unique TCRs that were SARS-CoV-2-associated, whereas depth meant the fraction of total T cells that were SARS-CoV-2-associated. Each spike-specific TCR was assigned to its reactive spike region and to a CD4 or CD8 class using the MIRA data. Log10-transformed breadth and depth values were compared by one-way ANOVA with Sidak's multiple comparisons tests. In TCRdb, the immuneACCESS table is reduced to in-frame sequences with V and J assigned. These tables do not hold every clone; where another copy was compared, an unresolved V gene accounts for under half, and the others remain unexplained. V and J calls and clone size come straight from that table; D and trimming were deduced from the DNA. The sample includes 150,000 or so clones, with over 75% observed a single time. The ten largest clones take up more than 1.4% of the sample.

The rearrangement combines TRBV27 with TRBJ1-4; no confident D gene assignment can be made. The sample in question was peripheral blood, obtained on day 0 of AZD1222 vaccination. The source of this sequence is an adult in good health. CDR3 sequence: CASSSRNEKLFF. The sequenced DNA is TGTGCCAGCAGTTCCCGCAATGAAAAACTGTTTTTT.